This T cell receptor (beta chain) was identified during a study of shared clonotypes between healthy human individuals. Broader study findings: Only blood was sampled; tissue repertoires likely differ.

There were only Caucasian adults among the donors, and all lived in Nashville, Tennessee. The germline V gene has CDR1 MNHEY and CDR2 SMNVEV (reference sequence). This CDR3 region has 13 residues. The V gene lost 1 base and the J gene lost 7 bases, with 10 bases spanning the gap. Of note for this clone: Its antigen is unidentified.

Replicate PCRs were loaded with approximately 300 ng DNA from unsorted PBMC, 30,000 or so T cell genomes. Generated by immunoSEQ multiplex PCR, the TCRdb table keeps only in-frame clones and is missing some. The sample lists some 490,000 clones; about 78% were seen once. The sample taken for sequencing was PBMCs. The rearrangement joins TRBV27 to TRBJ1-1; D unclear. This clonotype was obtained from a woman aged 40 to 55 in good health. Some clones in this sample may be carry-over from other donors' samples. The chain's CDR3 is CASSLWGKGEAFF. The DNA for the CDR3 is TGTGCCAGCAGTTTATGGGGAAAGGGTGAAGCTTTCTTT.